These 27 T cell receptor beta chains share one sample of origin, sequenced in a study of radiation and T cells in renal cell carcinoma. Time point reported: baseline pretreatment blood. Treatment denoted: 15 Gy SBRT to primary tumor, nephrectomy 4 weeks later. Measured with immunoSEQ multiplex PCR; TCRdb has only the in-frame clones, and not every one. This table has about 49,000 clones, roughly four fifths appearing once. The sequenced sample was blood, obtained from a patient whose treatment included radiotherapy and nephrectomy. The receptors derive from a woman in her 70s with renal cell carcinoma.

CDR3 amino acids: CASSPLASDTYNEQFF. The DNA for the CDR3 is TGTGCCAGCTCACCCTTGGCTAGCGACACATACAATGAGCAGTTCTTC. The gene calls are TRBV18 and TRBJ2-1; perhaps TRBD2 as D (6 bases). Germline CDR1 and CDR2: KGHSH and LQKENI. The ends were cut back, 3 bases at V and 4 bases at J, with 16 bases in the middle. The CDR3 covers 16 residues.

V is TRBV6-5 and J is TRBJ1-6; D is unclear. V lost 6 bases and J 7 bases, leaving 16 bases between the germline ends. The CDR3 is 15 residues long. Germline V gene lookup returns CDR1 MNHEY and CDR2 SVGAGI. CDR3 nucleotide sequence: TGTGCCAGCAGCTACGGGTCTCTGGGGAATTCACCCCTCCACTTT. It translates to CASSYGSLGNSPLHF.

This clone was seen only a few times. The chain has TRBV6-1 and TRBJ1-1; 7 bases match TRBD1. CDR1 is MNHNS, CDR2 SASEGT, per germline. J was trimmed by 1 base and V by 3 bases; bases with no gene match: 5. This CDR3 comprises 15 residues. CDR3 sequence reads: CASSDGTAKNTEAFF. The DNA of the CDR3 is TGTGCCAGCAGTGACGGGACAGCTAAGAACACTGAAGCTTTCTTT.

This chain uses TRBV18 with TRBJ1-3; TRBD1 might be the D (6 bases). Germline CDR1 KGHSH, CDR2 LQKENI. The CDR3 covers 15 residues. V lost 3 bases and J lost 0, with 9 bases in between. CDR3 residues: CASSPDRLSGNTIYF. Written as DNA, the CDR3 is TGTGCCAGCTCACCGGACAGACTCTCTGGAAACACCATATATTTT.

The gene calls are TRBV6-1 and TRBJ1-1; 10 bases fit TRBD1. Germline CDR1 is MNHNS and CDR2 is SASEGT. V trimming: 5 bases; J trimming: 11 bases; junction bases outside the gene matches: 8. The CDR3 runs to 13 residues. CDR3 loop: CASSFDRGLDAFF. Written as DNA, the CDR3 is TGTGCCAGCAGTTTCGACAGGGGGCTCGATGCTTTCTTT.

The chain joins TRBV4-2 to TRBJ2-4; tentatively, D is TRBD2 (7 bases). Deletions cut 0 bases from V and 2 bases from J, with 14 bases between. The CDR3 runs to 17 residues. Germline CDR1 reads LGHNA; CDR2 reads YNFKEQ. The CDR3 region is CASSQDIGGASKNIQYF. The CDR3 DNA sequence: TGTGCCAGCAGCCAAGATATAGGGGGGGCTTCCAAAAACATTCAGTACTTC.

The chain is built from TRBV6-6 and TRBJ2-7, with TRBD2 matching over 9 bases. CDR1 is MNHNY and CDR2 is SVGAGI in the germline V gene (reference sequence). V was pared by 4 bases and J by 2 bases, with 6 bases of the junction left unmatched. The CDR3 is 15 amino acids. The CDR3: CASSLVAGDPYEQYF. For the CDR3, the DNA is TGTGCCAGCAGTTTAGTAGCGGGGGACCCCTACGAGCAGTACTTC.

The gene calls are TRBV29-1 and TRBJ1-2; weak D call: TRBD1 (5 bases). CDR3 size: 15 residues. Germline CDR1 is SQVTM and CDR2 is ANQGSEA. Trimming cost V 0 bases and J 0 bases, with 11 bases left between them. CDR3 in amino acids: CSVEERDSANYGYTF. DNA of the CDR3: TGCAGCGTTGAAGAACGCGACAGCGCTAACTATGGCTACACCTTC.

This clone showed up just once. The V gene is TRBV11-2, the J gene TRBJ1-3; the match to TRBD1 covers 8 bases. The CDR3 loop spans 15 amino acids. Germline loops: CDR1 SGHAT, CDR2 FQNNGV. V lost 1 base and J lost 4; bases outside the gene matches: 3. CDR3 in amino acids: CASSLGTGYGNTIYF. CDR3 nucleotide sequence: TGTGCCAGCAGCTTAGGGACAGGGTACGGAAACACCATATATTTT.

The V call is TRBV2, the J call TRBJ1-6; no clear D. The germline CDR1 and CDR2 sequences are SNHLY and FYNNEI. V was shortened by 6 bases and J by 7 bases, with 13 bases between the two germline ends. The CDR3 is made up of 14 amino acids. The CDR3, as DNA: TGTGCCAGCAGAAAGACGGCCACGAATTCACCCCTCCACTTT. Its translation is CASRKTATNSPLHF.

This clone was observed a single time. CDR3 sequence (DNA): TGTGCCAGTAGCGGCAGCGGGAGCTCAGATACGCAGTATTTT. Residues: CASSGSGSSDTQYF. This chain links TRBV19 with TRBJ2-3; 8 bases match TRBD2. This CDR3 is built from 14 residues. Germline CDR1 reads LNHDA; CDR2 reads SQIVND (reference sequence). J lost 4 bases, V lost 6 bases, and 6 bases had no gene match.

The chain is built from TRBV7-2 and TRBJ1-2; 8 positions agree with TRBD1. The J segment lost 8 bases and the V segment lost 6 bases, leaving 11 bases of the junction unmatched. The CDR3 runs to 14 residues. The V gene's germline CDR1 is SGHTA and CDR2 FQGNSA. The chain's CDR3 is CASRKGQGSSGYTF. CDR3 sequence (DNA): TGTGCCAGCAGGAAAGGACAGGGATCGAGCGGCTACACCTTC.

This clone has a handful of counts. The rearrangement links TRBV7-2 to TRBJ1-5, with D uncertain. The germline CDR1 and CDR2 sequences are SGHTA and FQGNSA. CDR3 length: 15 residues. V was clipped by 3 bases and J by 6 bases, with 15 bases between them. The CDR3 coding sequence is TGTGCCAGCAGCTTTTGGGGAAATGCTGTTCAGCCCCAGCATTTT. Translating it yields CASSFWGNAVQPQHF.

This clone turned up a few times. V gene TRBV11-2 combines with J gene TRBJ2-7; unclear D gene. Trimming removed 3 bases at V and 0 bases at J, with 12 bases between. Germline CDR1 and CDR2: SGHAT and FQNNGV. CDR3 length: 15 residues. CDR3: CASSLDPAASYEQYF. In DNA form, the CDR3 reads TGTGCCAGCAGCTTGGACCCGGCGGCCTCCTACGAGCAGTACTTC.

The chain has TRBV7-2 and TRBJ1-5; unclear D gene. The V and J ends lost 1 base and 6 bases respectively, with 13 bases between them. The CDR3 sequence is 15 residues long. CDR1 is SGHTA, CDR2 FQGNSA, per germline. The CDR3 spells CASSLGPWASQPQHF. The CDR3 DNA follows: TGTGCCAGCAGCTTAGGGCCCTGGGCCAGTCAGCCCCAGCATTTT.

The chain has TRBV7-5 and TRBJ2-5. TRBV7-5 is classified as a pseudogene. The CDR3 is made up of 11 amino acids. This chain's CDR3 is CVRSLRKTQYF. The CDR3 region has the DNA TGTGTCAGAAGCTTACGAAAGACCCAGTACTTC.

This clone turned up a few times. The chain is built from TRBV7-2 and TRBJ1-2, with TRBD1 identical over 9 bases. Germline V gene lookup returns CDR1 SGHTA and CDR2 FQGNSA. V gave up 5 bases and J gave up 7 bases; unmatched junction bases: 14. The CDR3 runs 16 residues. The CDR3 DNA is TGTGCCAGCAGCACTGGAGGACAGGGGATTTGGGGTGGCTACACCTTC. Protein product: CASSTGGQGIWGGYTF.

The gene calls are TRBV19 and TRBJ2-3, with TRBD2 matching 10 bases. J gave up 6 bases and V 6 bases, and 9 bases lay outside the gene matches. CDR3 length equals 15 residues. In germline, CDR1 is LNHDA, CDR2 SQIVND (reference sequence). The CDR3 is CASSPGASGGDTQYF. As DNA, the CDR3 is TGTGCCAGTAGCCCCGGGGCTAGCGGGGGTGATACGCAGTATTTT. The full variable domain, rest sourced from reference TRBV19 and TRBJ2-3, is DGGITQSPKYLFRKEGQNVTLSCEQNLNHDAMYWYRQDPGQGLRLIYYSQIVNDFQKGDIAEGYSVSREKKESFPLTVTSAQKNPTAFYLCASSPGASGGDTQYFGPGTRLTVL.

The J gene is TRBJ2-1, the V gene TRBV5-1; no firm D call. The CDR3 consists of 13 residues. Trimming left V 4 bases short and J 5 bases short, with 10 bases between. Per the germline V gene, CDR1 is SGHRS and CDR2 is YFSETQ. CDR3 loop: CASSLGFNNEQFF. CDR3 nucleotide sequence: TGCGCCAGCAGCCTGGGCTTTAACAATGAGCAGTTCTTC. Based on the CDR3 plus reference TRBV5-1 and TRBJ2-1, the full variable domain is KAGVTQTPRYLIKTRGQQVTLSCSPISGHRSVSWYQQTPGQGLQFLFEYFSETQRNKGNFPGRFSGRQFSNSRSEMNVSTLELGDSALYLCASSLGFNNEQFFGPGTRLTVL.

This clone was seen only once. The chain couples TRBV2 to TRBJ2-7, with a possible D match to TRBD2 (7 bases). With 5 bases removed from V and 5 bases from J, the gap between germline ends came to 16 bases. The CDR3 sequence is 14 residues long. CDR1 is SNHLY, CDR2 FYNNEI, per germline. DNA of the CDR3: TGTGCCAGCAGTTTGGGACTATCAGGGGACGAGCAGTACTTC. Amino acid sequence: CASSLGLSGDEQYF.

This sequence joins TRBV20-1 and TRBJ2-5; D gene uncertain. The V end was cut by 2 bases, the J end by 4 bases, with 5 bases between. The CDR3 is made up of 11 amino acids. Germline V CDR1 and CDR2: DFQATT, SNEGSKA (reference sequence). The CDR3 here is CSARFPETQYF. The CDR3 DNA sequence: TGCAGTGCTAGATTCCCAGAGACCCAGTACTTC.

The V and J genes are TRBV5-1 and TRBJ2-1; 13 positions match TRBD2. The CDR3 is 17 residues long. The V gene's germline CDR1 is SGHRS and CDR2 YFSETQ. J lost 3 bases, V lost 0 bases, and 3 bases had no gene match. DNA of the CDR3: TGCGCCAGCAGCTTGGGGACTAGCGGGGGTATCTACAATGAGCAGTTCTTC. Encoded protein: CASSLGTSGGIYNEQFF.

The chain employs TRBV2 and TRBJ1-5; no clear D. Germline-derived CDR1 and CDR2 are SNHLY and FYNNEI. The CDR3 is 14 amino acids. The germline V and J ends were trimmed by 6 bases and 0 bases, with 9 bases remaining between them. The chain's CDR3 is CASSGGNSNQPQHF. DNA of the CDR3: TGTGCCAGCAGCGGCGGGAATAGCAATCAGCCCCAGCATTTT.

This clone was counted a few times. The rearrangement joins TRBV19 to TRBJ1-2, with 7 bases identical to TRBD1. The CDR3 has 13 amino acids. The V gene end was trimmed by 5 bases and the J gene end by 10 bases; junction bases not matched to a gene: 10. From germline, CDR1 is LNHDA and CDR2 SQIVND (reference sequence). CDR3 protein: CASSPGQTNAYTF. CDR3 coding DNA: TGTGCCAGTAGTCCGGGACAGACGAATGCCTACACCTTC. Combining the CDR3 with reference TRBV19 and TRBJ1-2 gives the whole variable domain DGGITQSPKYLFRKEGQNVTLSCEQNLNHDAMYWYRQDPGQGLRLIYYSQIVNDFQKGDIAEGYSVSREKKESFPLTVTSAQKNPTAFYLCASSPGQTNAYTFGSGTRLTVV.

CDR3 nucleotide sequence: TGCGCCAGCAGCCCGGTGGGGGGCGCTGGGAACATTCAGTACTTC. This sequence encodes CASSPVGGAGNIQYF. The chain recombines TRBV5-1 with TRBJ2-4, with D tentatively TRBD1 or TRBD2 (6 bases each). The CDR3 is 15 residues long. CDR1 and CDR2 from the germline V gene are SGHRS and YFSETQ. Trimming pared 4 bases from V and 7 bases from J, leaving 18 bases between. The whole variable domain, remainder taken from reference TRBV5-1 and TRBJ2-4, is KAGVTQTPRYLIKTRGQQVTLSCSPISGHRSVSWYQQTPGQGLQFLFEYFSETQRNKGNFPGRFSGRQFSNSRSEMNVSTLELGDSALYLCASSPVGGAGNIQYFGAGTRLSVL.

This sequence joins TRBV6-1 and TRBJ1-3; TRBD1 might be the D (5 bases). The CDR3 covers 16 residues. The germline CDR1 and CDR2 sequences are MNHNS and SASEGT. The V end lost 2 bases, the J end lost 2 bases, and 13 bases lay between the germline ends. In DNA form, the CDR3 reads TGTGCCAGCAGTGAAAGGGGAGGCCTAACTGGAAACACCATATATTTT. Its translation is CASSERGGLTGNTIYF.

This clone is a singleton in its sample. This chain connects TRBV19 to TRBJ1-2; no reliable D call. Germline values: CDR1 LNHDA, CDR2 SQIVND (reference sequence). The CDR3 consists of 15 residues. V gave up 7 bases and J gave up 2 bases, with 17 bases separating them. The chain's CDR3 is CASTLVGFWNYGYTF. CDR3 coding DNA: TGTGCCAGTACCTTGGTAGGGTTTTGGAACTATGGCTACACCTTC.